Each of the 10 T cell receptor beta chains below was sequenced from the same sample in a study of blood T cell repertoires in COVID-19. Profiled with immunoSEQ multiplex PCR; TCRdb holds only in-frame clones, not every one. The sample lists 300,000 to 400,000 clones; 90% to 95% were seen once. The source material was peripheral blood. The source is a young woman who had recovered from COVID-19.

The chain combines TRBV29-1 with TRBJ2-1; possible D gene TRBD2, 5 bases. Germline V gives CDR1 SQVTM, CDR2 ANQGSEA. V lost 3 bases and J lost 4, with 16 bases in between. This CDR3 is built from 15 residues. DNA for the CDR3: TGCAGCGTTGAGTCGCTGAGCGGAGGATACAATGAGCAGTTCTTC. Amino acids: CSVESLSGGYNEQFF.

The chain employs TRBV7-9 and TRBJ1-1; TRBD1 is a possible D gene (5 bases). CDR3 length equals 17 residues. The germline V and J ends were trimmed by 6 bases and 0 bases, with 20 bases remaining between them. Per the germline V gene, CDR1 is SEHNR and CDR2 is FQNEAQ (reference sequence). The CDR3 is CASRPSGRWGMNTEAFF. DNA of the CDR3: TGTGCCAGCAGACCCAGCGGGAGGTGGGGGATGAACACTGAAGCTTTCTTT.

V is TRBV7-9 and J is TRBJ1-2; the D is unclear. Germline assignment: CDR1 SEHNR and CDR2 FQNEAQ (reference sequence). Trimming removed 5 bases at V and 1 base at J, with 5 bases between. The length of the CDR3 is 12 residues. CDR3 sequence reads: CASSEVNYGYTF. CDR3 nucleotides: TGTGCCAGCAGCGAGGTTAACTATGGCTACACCTTC.

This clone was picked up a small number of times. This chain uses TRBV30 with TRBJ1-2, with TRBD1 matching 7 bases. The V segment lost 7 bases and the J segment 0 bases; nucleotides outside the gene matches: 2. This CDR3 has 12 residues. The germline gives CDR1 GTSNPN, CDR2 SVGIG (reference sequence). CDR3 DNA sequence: TGTGCCTTTGGGACAGCTAACTATGGCTACACCTTC. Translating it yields CAFGTANYGYTF.

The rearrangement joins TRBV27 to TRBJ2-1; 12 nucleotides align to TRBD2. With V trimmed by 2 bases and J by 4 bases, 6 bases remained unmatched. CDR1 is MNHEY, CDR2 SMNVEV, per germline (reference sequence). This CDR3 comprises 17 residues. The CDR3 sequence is CASSLLAGGPGYNEQFF. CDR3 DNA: TGTGCCAGCAGTTTACTAGCGGGAGGGCCAGGATACAATGAGCAGTTCTTC.

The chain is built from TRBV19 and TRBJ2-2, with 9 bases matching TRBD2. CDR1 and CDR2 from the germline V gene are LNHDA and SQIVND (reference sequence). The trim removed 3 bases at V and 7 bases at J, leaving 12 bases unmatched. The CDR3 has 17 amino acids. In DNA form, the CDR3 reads TGTGCCAGTAGTATTCGGGGTAGCGGGGGCCGGGTCGGGGAGCTGTTTTTT. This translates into CASSIRGSGGRVGELFF.

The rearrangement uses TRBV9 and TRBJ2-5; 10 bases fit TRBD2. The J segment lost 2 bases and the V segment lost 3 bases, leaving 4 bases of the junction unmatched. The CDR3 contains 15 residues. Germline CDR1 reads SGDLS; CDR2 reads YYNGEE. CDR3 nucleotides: TGTGCCAGCAGCGAGCTAGCGGGAGCTCAAGAGACCCAGTACTTC. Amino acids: CASSELAGAQETQYF.

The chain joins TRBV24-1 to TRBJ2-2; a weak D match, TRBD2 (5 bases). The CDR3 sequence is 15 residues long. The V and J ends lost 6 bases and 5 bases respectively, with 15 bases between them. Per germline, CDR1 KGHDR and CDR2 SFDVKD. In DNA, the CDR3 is TGTGCCACCAGTCGGACTTCCCCCCTAACCGGGGAGCTGTTTTTT. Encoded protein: CATSRTSPLTGELFF.

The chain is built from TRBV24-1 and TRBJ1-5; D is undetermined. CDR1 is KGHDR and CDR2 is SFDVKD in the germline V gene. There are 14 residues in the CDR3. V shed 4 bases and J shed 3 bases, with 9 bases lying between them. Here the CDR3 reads CATSEPGNNQPQHF. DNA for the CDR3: TGTGCCACCAGTGAACCGGGGAACAATCAGCCCCAGCATTTT.

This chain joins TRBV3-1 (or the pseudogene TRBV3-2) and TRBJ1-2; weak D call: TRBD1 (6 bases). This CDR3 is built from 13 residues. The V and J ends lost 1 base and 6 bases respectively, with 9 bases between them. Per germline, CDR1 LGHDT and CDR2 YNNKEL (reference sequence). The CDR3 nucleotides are TGTGCCAGCAGCCAAGCCAGGGGCAATGGCTACACCTTC. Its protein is CASSQARGNGYTF.